The next 20 T cell receptor beta chains were all read from a single sample in a study of T cell changes during pregnancy in multiple sclerosis. TCRdb keeps only in-frame clones here, not all; method: immunoSEQ multiplex PCR. Of 95,000 to 150,000 clones listed, 80% to 95% are singletons. Sequenced here: peripheral blood, sampled before pregnancy. These receptors all stem from a female donor with multiple sclerosis, enrolled in a pregnancy study.

The chain links TRBV9 to TRBJ2-1; TRBD2 matches 7 bases. Germline V gene lookup returns CDR1 SGDLS and CDR2 YYNGEE. The CDR3 extends over 14 amino acids. The ends lost 0 bases at V and 8 bases at J; junction bases unmatched: 5. CDR3 in amino acids: CASSVATRGDEQFF. In DNA form, the CDR3 reads TGTGCCAGCAGCGTAGCTACCCGGGGGGATGAGCAGTTCTTC.

This chain joins TRBV19 and TRBJ2-3, with 11 bases fitting TRBD2. V shed 5 bases and J 9 bases; nucleotides not matched to a gene: 7. The CDR3 has 14 amino acids. Germline CDR1 reads LNHDA; CDR2 reads SQIVND (reference sequence). The CDR3, as DNA: TGTGCCAGTAGTCAAGGGACTAGCGGTCGCACGCAGTATTTT. Translating gives CASSQGTSGRTQYF.

V gene TRBV6-5 combines with J gene TRBJ2-3; 8 bases align to TRBD2. CDR1 and CDR2 (germline): MNHEY, SVGAGI. With 7 bases clipped from V and 3 bases from J, the junction kept 9 bases outside the gene matches. This CDR3 region has 15 residues. For the CDR3, the DNA is TGTGCCAGCACCCTTACTAGCGGTAGTACAGATACGCAGTATTTT. Its translation is CASTLTSGSTDTQYF.

The chain joins TRBV5-4 to TRBJ2-1; possibly TRBD1 for D (5 bases). This CDR3 region has 14 residues. Germline loops: CDR1 SGHNT, CDR2 YYREEE (reference sequence). The germline V and J ends were trimmed by 7 bases and 9 bases, with 20 bases remaining between them. The CDR3 region is CASSRERSYGEQFF. The CDR3 DNA reads TGTGCCAGCTCCAGGGAAAGGAGCTACGGTGAGCAGTTCTTC.

The genes are TRBV28 and TRBJ1-2, with D maybe TRBD1 (5 bases). The germline V and J ends were trimmed by 3 bases and 0 bases, with 11 bases remaining between them. Germline V gives CDR1 MDHEN, CDR2 SYDVKM. This CDR3 contains 15 residues. CDR3 nucleotides: TGTGCCAGCAGTTTCTTGACAGAAGCTAACTATGGCTACACCTTC. Residues: CASSFLTEANYGYTF.

The V gene is TRBV9, the J gene TRBJ2-2; the match to TRBD2 covers 8 bases. This CDR3 has 18 residues. Germline CDR1 SGDLS, CDR2 YYNGEE. The V gene end was trimmed by 0 bases and the J gene end by 3 bases; junction bases not matched to a gene: 10. The CDR3 region is CASSVALAGGGDTGELFF. Here the CDR3 DNA reads TGTGCCAGCAGCGTAGCTTTGGCGGGAGGAGGAGACACCGGGGAGCTGTTTTTT. Together with reference TRBV9 and TRBJ2-2, the CDR3 gives the full variable domain: DSGVTQTPKHLITATGQRVTLRCSPRSGDLSVYWYQQSLDQGLQFLIQYYNGEERAKGNILERFSAQQFPDLHSELNLSSLELGDSALYFCASSVALAGGGDTGELFFGEGSRLTVL.

The chain has TRBV5-1 and TRBJ2-3; 15 bases are shared with TRBD2. Germline CDR1 reads SGHRS; CDR2 reads YFSETQ. V shed 4 bases, J shed 5 bases, and the junction held 8 bases outside the gene matches. The CDR3 is 17 amino acids. CDR3 DNA sequence: TGCGCCAGCAGCCTCCGGACTAGCGGGAGGGGTGAAGATACGCAGTATTTT. Amino acids: CASSLRTSGRGEDTQYF.

The chain recombines TRBV6-1 with TRBJ1-1, with D tentatively TRBD1 (5 bases). V shed 4 bases and J shed 1 base, with 10 bases lying between them. Germline V gene lookup returns CDR1 MNHNS and CDR2 SASEGT. CDR3 size: 14 residues. The CDR3 DNA reads TGTGCCAGCAGTGCGGGGGTCGGGAACACTGAAGCTTTCTTT. It is translated as CASSAGVGNTEAFF.

The CDR3 protein is CASTQGGTEAFF. CDR3 nucleotides: TGTGCCAGCACCCAAGGGGGAACTGAAGCTTTCTTT. V usage is TRBV7-2 and J usage is TRBJ1-1, with D maybe TRBD1 (6 bases). CDR1 is SGHTA, CDR2 FQGNSA, per germline. Trimming removed 7 bases at V and 5 bases at J, with 11 bases between. This CDR3 region has 12 residues.

The chain couples TRBV2 to TRBJ1-5; 10 bases match TRBD1. The germline V gene has CDR1 SNHLY and CDR2 FYNNEI. This CDR3 has 20 amino acids. V shed 5 bases and J 5 bases; nucleotides not matched to a gene: 21. CDR3 amino acids: CASSFWRDRGQSNVYQPQHF. CDR3 DNA sequence: TGTGCCAGCAGTTTCTGGAGGGACAGGGGACAATCGAACGTCTATCAGCCCCAGCATTTT.

The chain has TRBV28 and TRBJ2-3; D might be TRBD2 (7 bases). The CDR3 length is 14 residues. V lost 5 bases and J lost 3, with 12 bases in between. Looked up from germline, CDR1 is MDHEN and CDR2 is SYDVKM. Here the CDR3 reads CASSPGGRTDTQYF. CDR3 in DNA: TGTGCCAGCAGTCCGGGGGGCCGGACAGATACGCAGTATTTT.

This clone was seen once. The chain couples TRBV5-5 to TRBJ2-1, with D possibly TRBD1 on 6 matching bases. CDR3 size: 14 residues. The germline CDR1 and CDR2 sequences are SGHKS and YYEKEE (reference sequence). V gave up 6 bases and J gave up 4 bases, with 14 bases separating them. CDR3 residues: CASNPGAQYNEQFF. CDR3 bases: TGTGCCAGCAACCCAGGGGCCCAGTACAATGAGCAGTTCTTC.

V and J are TRBV6-1 and TRBJ1-5; D is uncertain. The CDR3 extends over 18 amino acids. Germline V gene data show CDR1 as MNHNS and CDR2 as SASEGT. The V end was cut by 0 bases, the J end by 2 bases, with 17 bases between. The CDR3 DNA follows: TGTGCCAGCAGTGAAGCGGTTATGTTCATGCAGGGCAATCAGCCCCAGCATTTT. Translation: CASSEAVMFMQGNQPQHF.

This chain connects TRBV28 to TRBJ2-1; 8 bases agree with TRBD2. Germline CDR1 is MDHEN and CDR2 is SYDVKM. The CDR3 extends over 20 amino acids. Trimming took 6 bases from V and 4 from J; bases not matched to a gene: 23. This chain's CDR3 is CASSPIAFSERGRVYNEQFF. The CDR3 DNA reads TGTGCCAGCAGCCCTATAGCGTTCAGCGAGCGGGGGAGGGTTTACAATGAGCAGTTCTTC.

This sequence joins TRBV5-1 and TRBJ2-7; TRBD2 agrees at 13 bases. Germline CDR1 is SGHRS and CDR2 is YFSETQ. This CDR3 has 15 residues. Unmatched junction bases numbered 7, after V lost 4 bases and J lost 6 bases. CDR3: CASSPGLAGASEQYF. CDR3 nucleotide sequence: TGCGCCAGCAGCCCCGGACTAGCGGGAGCCAGCGAGCAGTACTTC.

V usage is TRBV10-3 and J usage is TRBJ1-1; D is unclear. V gave up 0 bases and J gave up 4 bases, with 6 bases separating them. CDR1 and CDR2 (germline): ENHRY, SYGVKD. The CDR3 is 13 amino acids. CDR3 coding DNA: TGTGCCATCAGTGAGTCGATTAGCACTGAAGCTTTCTTT. Translation gives CAISESISTEAFF.

This clone was counted once. The chain recombines TRBV12-5 with TRBJ2-3; TRBD1 might be the D (6 bases). Trimming left V 0 bases short and J 3 bases short, with 19 bases between. The germline V gene has CDR1 LGHNT and CDR2 FRNRAP. The CDR3 totals 18 residues. This CDR3 reads CASGLVLGAPRATDTQYF. In DNA, the CDR3 is TGTGCTAGTGGTTTGGTCCTGGGGGCTCCCCGAGCGACAGATACGCAGTATTTT. Drawing the rest from reference TRBV12-5 and TRBJ2-3, the complete variable domain is DARVTQTPRHKVTEMGQEVTMRCQPILGHNTVFWYRQTMMQGLELLAYFRNRAPLDDSGMPKDRFSAEMPDATLATLKIQPSEPRDSAVYFCASGLVLGAPRATDTQYFGPGTRLTVL.

The chain has TRBV5-6 and TRBJ2-3, with 9 nucleotides matching TRBD1. Germline CDR1 is SGHDT and CDR2 is YYEEEE. The CDR3 is made up of 15 amino acids. V shed 4 bases and J 5 bases; nucleotides not matched to a gene: 8. CDR3 nucleotide sequence: TGTGCCAGCAGCACAGGGACAGGGCGAAGAGATACGCAGTATTTT. It translates to CASSTGTGRRDTQYF.

The chain uses TRBV9 and TRBJ2-3; D may be TRBD2 (6 bases). The germline V and J ends were trimmed by 0 bases and 5 bases, with 13 bases remaining between them. Germline V gives CDR1 SGDLS, CDR2 YYNGEE. The CDR3 is 15 amino acids. For the CDR3, the DNA is TGTGCCAGCAGCGTAGGGTCGTGGGGGGAAGATACGCAGTATTTT. Amino acids: CASSVGSWGEDTQYF.

The chain joins TRBV19 to TRBJ2-7; 10 bases are a match to TRBD1. Trimming removed 4 bases from V and 3 bases from J; junction bases left unmatched: 12. The germline CDR1 and CDR2 sequences are LNHDA and SQIVND (reference sequence). This CDR3 has 17 amino acids. The CDR3 sequence is CASSTTDRGLNNYEQYF. For the CDR3, the DNA is TGTGCCAGTAGTACCACAGACAGGGGGCTCAACAACTACGAGCAGTACTTC. The full variable domain, with the rest looked up from reference TRBV19 and TRBJ2-7, is DGGITQSPKYLFRKEGQNVTLSCEQNLNHDAMYWYRQDPGQGLRLIYYSQIVNDFQKGDIAEGYSVSREKKESFPLTVTSAQKNPTAFYLCASSTTDRGLNNYEQYFGPGTRLTVT.